The entry below gives a single T cell receptor (beta chain) sequence along with its context. The data were taken from a study of T-cell reconstitution after alpha-beta-depleted transplantation in children. Germline loops: CDR1 DFQATT, CDR2 SNEGSKA (reference sequence). The CDR3 length is 15 residues. Deletions cut 1 base from V and 0 bases from J, with 10 bases between. TCRbeta library preparation incorporated unique molecular identifiers. TCRdb re-derived calls from the PCR reads in MiXCR, one entry per CDR3 protein. The data contain over 300,000 distinct CDR3 sequences, 10% of them singletons. The chain uses TRBV20-1 and TRBJ1-5; no clear D gene. The TCR comes from a human donor who donated a stem cell graft to a child with acute lymphoblastic leukemia. The sequenced sample was PBMCs from the stem cell graft donor, obtained from the stem cell graft. The CDR3 reads CSARVSTSSNQPQHF. The CDR3 DNA follows: TGCAGTGCTAGAGTTAGTACTTCTAGCAATCAGCCCCAGCATTTT.